This T cell receptor (beta chain) was identified during a study of blood T cell dynamics during melanoma immunotherapy. Time point indicated: pre-treatment baseline. Produced via immunoSEQ multiplex PCR; TCRdb's table is partial and in-frame only. Here the sample spans tens of thousands of clones, roughly 87% being singletons. The CDR3 consists of 14 residues. With 5 bases removed from V and 0 bases from J, the gap between germline ends came to 9 bases. Germline V CDR1 and CDR2: SGDLS, YYNGEE. The source material was blood, sampled from a patient treated with checkpoint blockade. The chain combines TRBV9 with TRBJ1-3, with D unresolved. The receptor comes from a human donor with melanoma. In DNA, the CDR3 is TGTGCCAGCAGTCCAAGCAACTCTGGAAACACCATATATTTT. It is translated as CASSPSNSGNTIYF.